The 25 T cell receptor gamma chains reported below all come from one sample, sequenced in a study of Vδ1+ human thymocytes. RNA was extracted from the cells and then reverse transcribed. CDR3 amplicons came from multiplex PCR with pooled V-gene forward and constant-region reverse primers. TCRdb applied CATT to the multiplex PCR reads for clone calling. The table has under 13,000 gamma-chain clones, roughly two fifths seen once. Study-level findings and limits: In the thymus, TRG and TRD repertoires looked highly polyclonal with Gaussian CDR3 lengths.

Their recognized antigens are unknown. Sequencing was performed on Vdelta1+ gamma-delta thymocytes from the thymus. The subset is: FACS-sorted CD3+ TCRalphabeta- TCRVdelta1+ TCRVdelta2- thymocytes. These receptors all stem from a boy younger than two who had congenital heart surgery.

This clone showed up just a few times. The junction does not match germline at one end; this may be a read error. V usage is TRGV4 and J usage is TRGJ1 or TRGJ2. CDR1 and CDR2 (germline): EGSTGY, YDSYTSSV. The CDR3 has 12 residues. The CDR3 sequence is CATLDVGYKKLF. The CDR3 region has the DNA TGTGCCACCTTGGATGTAGGTTATAAGAAACTCTTT.

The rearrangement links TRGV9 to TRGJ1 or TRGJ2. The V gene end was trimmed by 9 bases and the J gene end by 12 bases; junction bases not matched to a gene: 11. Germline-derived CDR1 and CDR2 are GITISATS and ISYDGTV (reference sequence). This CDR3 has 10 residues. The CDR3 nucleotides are TGTGCCTTGGGGGTAGATAGGAAACTCTTT. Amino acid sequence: CALGVDRKLF.

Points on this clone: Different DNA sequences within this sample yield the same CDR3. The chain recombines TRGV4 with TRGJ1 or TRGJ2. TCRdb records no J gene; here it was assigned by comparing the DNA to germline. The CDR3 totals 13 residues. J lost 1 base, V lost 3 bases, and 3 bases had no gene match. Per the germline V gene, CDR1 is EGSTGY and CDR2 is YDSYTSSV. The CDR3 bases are TGTGCCACCTGGGATCGCAATTATTATAAGAAACTCTTT. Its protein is CATWDRNYYKKLF.

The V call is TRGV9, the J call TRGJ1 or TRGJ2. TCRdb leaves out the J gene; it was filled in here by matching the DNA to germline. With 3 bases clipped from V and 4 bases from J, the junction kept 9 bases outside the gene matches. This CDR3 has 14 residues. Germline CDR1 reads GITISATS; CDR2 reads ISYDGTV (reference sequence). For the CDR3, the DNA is TGTGCCTTGTGGGAGCCCGGGATGTATTATAAGAAACTCTTT. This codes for CALWEPGMYYKKLF.

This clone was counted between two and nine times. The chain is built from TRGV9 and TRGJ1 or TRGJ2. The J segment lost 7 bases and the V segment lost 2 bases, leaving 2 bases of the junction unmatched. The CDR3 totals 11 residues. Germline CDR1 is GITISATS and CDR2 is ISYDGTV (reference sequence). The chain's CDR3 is CALWEEYKKLF. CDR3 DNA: TGTGCCTTGTGGGAGGAATATAAGAAACTCTTT.

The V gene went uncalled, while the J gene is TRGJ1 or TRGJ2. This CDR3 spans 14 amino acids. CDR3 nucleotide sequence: TGTGCCACCTGGGATGGCCTGACGGGGTATAAGAAACTCTTT. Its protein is CATWDGLTGYKKLF.

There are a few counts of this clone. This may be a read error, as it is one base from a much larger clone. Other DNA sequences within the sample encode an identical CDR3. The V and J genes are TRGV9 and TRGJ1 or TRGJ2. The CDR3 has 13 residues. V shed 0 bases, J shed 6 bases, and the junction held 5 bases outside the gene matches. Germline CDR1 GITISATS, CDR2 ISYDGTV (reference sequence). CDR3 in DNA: TGTGCCTTGTGGGAGGTGCGTTTTTATAAGAAACTCTTT. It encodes CALWEVRFYKKLF.

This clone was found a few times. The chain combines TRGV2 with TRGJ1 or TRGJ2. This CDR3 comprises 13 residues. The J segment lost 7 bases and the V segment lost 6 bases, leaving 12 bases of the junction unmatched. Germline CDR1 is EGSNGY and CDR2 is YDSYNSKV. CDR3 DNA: TGTGCCACCTGGTACTGGGGAGGCTATAAGAAACTCTTT. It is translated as CATWYWGGYKKLF.

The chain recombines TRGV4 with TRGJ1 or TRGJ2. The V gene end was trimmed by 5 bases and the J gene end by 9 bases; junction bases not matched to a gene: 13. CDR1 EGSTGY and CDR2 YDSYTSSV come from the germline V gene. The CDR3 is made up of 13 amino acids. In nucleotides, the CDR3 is TGTGCCACCTGGGCCCTCCGATGCCCTAAGAAACTCTTT. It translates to CATWALRCPKKLF.

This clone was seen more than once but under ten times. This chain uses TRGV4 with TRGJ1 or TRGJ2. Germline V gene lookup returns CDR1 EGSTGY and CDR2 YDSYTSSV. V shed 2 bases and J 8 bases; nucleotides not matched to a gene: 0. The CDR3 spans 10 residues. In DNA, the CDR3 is TGTGCCACCTGGGATGATAAGAAACTCTTT. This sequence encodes CATWDDKKLF.

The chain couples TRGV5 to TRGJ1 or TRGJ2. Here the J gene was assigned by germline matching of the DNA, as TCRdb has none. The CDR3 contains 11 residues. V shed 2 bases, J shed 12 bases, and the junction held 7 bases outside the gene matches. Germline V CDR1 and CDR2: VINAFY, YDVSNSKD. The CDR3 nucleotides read TGTGCCACCTGGGACACCCGGTCGAAACTCTTT. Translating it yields CATWDTRSKLF.

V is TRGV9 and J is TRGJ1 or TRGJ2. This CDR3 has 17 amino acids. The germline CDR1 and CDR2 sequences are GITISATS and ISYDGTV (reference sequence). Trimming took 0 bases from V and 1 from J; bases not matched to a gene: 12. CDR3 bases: TGTGCCTTGTGGGAGGTGCAAGTTGGGGATAATTATTATAAGAAACTCTTT. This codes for CALWEVQVGDNYYKKLF.

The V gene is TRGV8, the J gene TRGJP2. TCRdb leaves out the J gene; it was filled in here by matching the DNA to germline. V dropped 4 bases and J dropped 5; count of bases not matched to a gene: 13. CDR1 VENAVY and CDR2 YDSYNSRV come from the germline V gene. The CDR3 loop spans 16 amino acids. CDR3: CATWDKTPRSDWIKTF. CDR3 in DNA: TGTGCCACCTGGGACAAAACTCCCCGAAGTGATTGGATCAAGACGTTT.

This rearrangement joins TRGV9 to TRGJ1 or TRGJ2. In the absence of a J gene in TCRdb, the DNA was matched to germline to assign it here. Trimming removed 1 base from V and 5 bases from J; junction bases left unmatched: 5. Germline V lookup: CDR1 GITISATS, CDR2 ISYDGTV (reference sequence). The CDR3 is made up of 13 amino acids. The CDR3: CALWEVFDYKKLF. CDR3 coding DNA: TGTGCCTTGTGGGAGGTTTTCGATTATAAGAAACTCTTT.

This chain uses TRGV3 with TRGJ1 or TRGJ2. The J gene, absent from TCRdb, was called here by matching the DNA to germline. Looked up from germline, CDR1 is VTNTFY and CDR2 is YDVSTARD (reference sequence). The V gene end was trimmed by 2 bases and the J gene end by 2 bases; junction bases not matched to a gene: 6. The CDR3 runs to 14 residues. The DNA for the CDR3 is TGTGCCACCTGGGACACAATCCATTATTATAAGAAACTCTTT. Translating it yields CATWDTIHYYKKLF.

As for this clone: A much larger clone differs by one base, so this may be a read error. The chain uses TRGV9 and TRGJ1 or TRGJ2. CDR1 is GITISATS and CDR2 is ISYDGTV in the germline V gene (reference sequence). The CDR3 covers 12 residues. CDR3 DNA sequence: TGTGCCTCGTGGGAGAATTATTATAAGAAACTCTTT. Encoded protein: CASWENYYKKLF.

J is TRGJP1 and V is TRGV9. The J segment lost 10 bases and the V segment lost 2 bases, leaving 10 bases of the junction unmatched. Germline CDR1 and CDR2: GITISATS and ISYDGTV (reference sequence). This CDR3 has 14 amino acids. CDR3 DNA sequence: TGTGCCTTGTGGGAGGGAAAGGAGATTTGGTTCAAGATATTT. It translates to CALWEGKEIWFKIF.

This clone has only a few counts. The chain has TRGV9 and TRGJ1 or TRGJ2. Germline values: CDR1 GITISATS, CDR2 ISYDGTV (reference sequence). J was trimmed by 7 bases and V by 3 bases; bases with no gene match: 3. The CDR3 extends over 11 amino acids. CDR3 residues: CALWEWYKKLF. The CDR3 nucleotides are TGTGCCTTGTGGGAGTGGTATAAGAAACTCTTT.

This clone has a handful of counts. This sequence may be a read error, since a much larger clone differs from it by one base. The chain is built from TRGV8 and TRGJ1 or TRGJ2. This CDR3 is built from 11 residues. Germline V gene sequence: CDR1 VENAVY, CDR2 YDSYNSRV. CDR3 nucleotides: TGTGCCGCCTGGGATTATTATAAGAAACTCTTT. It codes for CAAWDYYKKLF.

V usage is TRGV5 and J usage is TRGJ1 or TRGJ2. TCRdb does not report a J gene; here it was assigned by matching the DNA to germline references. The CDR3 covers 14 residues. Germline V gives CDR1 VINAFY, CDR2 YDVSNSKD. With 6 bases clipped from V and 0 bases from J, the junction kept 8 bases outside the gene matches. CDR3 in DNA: TGTGCCACCTGGAATAATTCGAATTATTATAAGAAACTCTTT. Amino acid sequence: CATWNNSNYYKKLF.

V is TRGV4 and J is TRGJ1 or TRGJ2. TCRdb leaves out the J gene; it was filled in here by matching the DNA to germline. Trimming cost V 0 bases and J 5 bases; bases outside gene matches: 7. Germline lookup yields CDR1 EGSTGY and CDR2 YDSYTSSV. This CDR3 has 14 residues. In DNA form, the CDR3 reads TGTGCCACCTGGGATGGGCAATGCGATTATAAGAAACTCTTT. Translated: CATWDGQCDYKKLF.

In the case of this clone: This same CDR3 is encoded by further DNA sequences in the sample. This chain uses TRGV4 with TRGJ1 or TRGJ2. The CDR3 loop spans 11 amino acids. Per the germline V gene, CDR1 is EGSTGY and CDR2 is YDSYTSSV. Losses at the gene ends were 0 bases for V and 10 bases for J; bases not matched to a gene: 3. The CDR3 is CATWDGRKKLF. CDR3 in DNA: TGTGCCACCTGGGATGGGCGGAAGAAACTCTTT.

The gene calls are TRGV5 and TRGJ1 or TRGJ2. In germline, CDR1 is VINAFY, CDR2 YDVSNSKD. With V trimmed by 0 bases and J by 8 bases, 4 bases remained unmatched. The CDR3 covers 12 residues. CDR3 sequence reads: CATWDRGDKKLF. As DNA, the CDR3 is TGTGCCACCTGGGACAGGGGGGATAAGAAACTCTTT.

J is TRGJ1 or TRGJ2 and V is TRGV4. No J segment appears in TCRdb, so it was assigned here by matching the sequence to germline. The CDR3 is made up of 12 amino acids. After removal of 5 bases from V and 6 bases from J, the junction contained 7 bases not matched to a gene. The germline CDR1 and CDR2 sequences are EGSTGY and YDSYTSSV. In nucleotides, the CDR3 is TGTGCCACCTGGGGATGGGGTTATAAGAAACTCTTT. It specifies CATWGWGYKKLF.

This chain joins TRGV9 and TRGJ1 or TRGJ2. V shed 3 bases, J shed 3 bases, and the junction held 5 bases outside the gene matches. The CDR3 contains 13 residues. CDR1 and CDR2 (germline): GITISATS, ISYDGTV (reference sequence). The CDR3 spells CALWEPSYYKKLF. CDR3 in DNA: TGTGCCTTGTGGGAGCCGTCTTATTATAAGAAACTCTTT.